The entry that follows covers one TCR beta chain sequence. Its antigen remains unknown. Time point given: week 23, last vaccination. Vaccination comprised doses that each held 300 ug of mutant IDH1 20-mer peptide, plus topical imiquimod. Only in-frame clones appear in the TCRdb table, and some are missing; sequencing was by immunoSEQ multiplex PCR. Of about 44,000 clones listed, more than 85% were seen once; the top ten hold just under 4%. The data were taken from a study of a mutant IDH1 vaccine in newly diagnosed glioma. Study-wide background: Patients under treatment included about 60% males and about 38% females and had a mean age of approximately 40 years.

The CDR3 length is 15 residues. The germline V gene has CDR1 SGHDT and CDR2 YYEEEE. Trimming removed 4 bases from V and 8 bases from J; junction bases left unmatched: 11. Sequenced here: PBMCs, sampled from a glioma patient whose treatment included an IDH1 peptide vaccine. V gene TRBV5-6 combines with J gene TRBJ1-4, with 7 nucleotides matching TRBD1. This TCR came from a man aged 50 or older with glioma. The CDR3 DNA follows: TGTGCCAGCAGCCCTGGTTGGCAGGGGGAAGAAAAACTGTTTTTT. Amino acids: CASSPGWQGEEKLFF.